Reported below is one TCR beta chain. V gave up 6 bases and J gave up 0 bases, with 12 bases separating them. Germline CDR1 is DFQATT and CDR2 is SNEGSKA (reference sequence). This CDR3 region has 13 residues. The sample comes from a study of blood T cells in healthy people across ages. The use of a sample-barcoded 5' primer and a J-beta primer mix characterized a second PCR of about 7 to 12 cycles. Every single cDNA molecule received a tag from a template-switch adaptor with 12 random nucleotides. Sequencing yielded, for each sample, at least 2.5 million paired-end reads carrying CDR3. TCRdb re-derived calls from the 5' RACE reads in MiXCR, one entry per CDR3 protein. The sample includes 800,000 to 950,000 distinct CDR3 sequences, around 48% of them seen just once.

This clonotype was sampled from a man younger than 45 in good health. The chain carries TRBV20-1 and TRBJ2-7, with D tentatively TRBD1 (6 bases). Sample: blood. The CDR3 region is CSAVGQTSYEQYF. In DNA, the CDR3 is TGCAGTGCCGTGGGACAAACCTCCTACGAGCAGTACTTC.